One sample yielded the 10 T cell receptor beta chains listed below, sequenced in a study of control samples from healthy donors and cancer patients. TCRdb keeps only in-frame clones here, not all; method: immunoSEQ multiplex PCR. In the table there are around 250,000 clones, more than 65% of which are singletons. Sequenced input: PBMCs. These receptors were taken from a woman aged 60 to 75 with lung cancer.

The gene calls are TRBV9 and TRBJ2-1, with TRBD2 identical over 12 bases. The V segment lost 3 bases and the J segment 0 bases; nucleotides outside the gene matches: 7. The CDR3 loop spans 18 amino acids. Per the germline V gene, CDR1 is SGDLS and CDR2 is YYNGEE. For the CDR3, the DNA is TGTGCCAGCAGCGACGGACTAGCGGGGCGGAGCTCCTACAATGAGCAGTTCTTC. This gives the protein CASSDGLAGRSSYNEQFF.

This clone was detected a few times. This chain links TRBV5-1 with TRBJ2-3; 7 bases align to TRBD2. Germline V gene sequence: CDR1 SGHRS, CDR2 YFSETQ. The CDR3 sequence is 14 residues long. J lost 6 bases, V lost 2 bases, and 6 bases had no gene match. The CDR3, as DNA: TGCGCCAGCAGCTTAGGCGGGGGATGGGATACGCAGTATTTT. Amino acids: CASSLGGGWDTQYF.

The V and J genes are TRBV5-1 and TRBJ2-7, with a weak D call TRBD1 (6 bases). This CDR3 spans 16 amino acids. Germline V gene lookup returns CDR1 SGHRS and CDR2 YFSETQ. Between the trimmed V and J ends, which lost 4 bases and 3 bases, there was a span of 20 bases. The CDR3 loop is CASSPTIWTDSYEQYF. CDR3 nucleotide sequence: TGCGCCAGCAGCCCGACAATCTGGACAGACAGCTACGAGCAGTACTTC.

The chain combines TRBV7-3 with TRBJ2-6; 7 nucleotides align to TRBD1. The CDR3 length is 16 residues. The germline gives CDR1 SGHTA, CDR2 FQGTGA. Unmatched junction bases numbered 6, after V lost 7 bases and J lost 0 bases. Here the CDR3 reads CASTRTGASGANVLTF. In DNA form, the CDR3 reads TGTGCCAGCACCCGGACAGGAGCCTCTGGGGCCAACGTCCTGACTTTC.

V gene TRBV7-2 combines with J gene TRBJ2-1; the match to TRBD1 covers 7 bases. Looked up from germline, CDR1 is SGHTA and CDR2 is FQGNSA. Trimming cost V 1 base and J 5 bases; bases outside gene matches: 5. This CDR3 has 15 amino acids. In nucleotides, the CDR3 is TGTGCCAGCAGCTTAGGAGGGGGCGTGCACAATGAGCAGTTCTTC. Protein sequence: CASSLGGGVHNEQFF.

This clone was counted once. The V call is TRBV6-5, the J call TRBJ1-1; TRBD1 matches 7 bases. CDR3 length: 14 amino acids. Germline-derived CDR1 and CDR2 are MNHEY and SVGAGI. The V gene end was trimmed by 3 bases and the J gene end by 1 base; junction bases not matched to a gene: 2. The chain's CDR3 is CASSYGTANTEAFF. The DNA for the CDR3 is TGTGCCAGCAGTTATGGGACAGCGAACACTGAAGCTTTCTTT.

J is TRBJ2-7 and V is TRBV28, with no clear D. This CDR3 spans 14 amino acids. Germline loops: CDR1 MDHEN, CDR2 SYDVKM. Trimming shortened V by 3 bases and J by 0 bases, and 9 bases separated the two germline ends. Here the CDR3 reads CASSFGRHSYEQYF. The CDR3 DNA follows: TGTGCCAGCAGTTTCGGGCGGCACTCCTACGAGCAGTACTTC.

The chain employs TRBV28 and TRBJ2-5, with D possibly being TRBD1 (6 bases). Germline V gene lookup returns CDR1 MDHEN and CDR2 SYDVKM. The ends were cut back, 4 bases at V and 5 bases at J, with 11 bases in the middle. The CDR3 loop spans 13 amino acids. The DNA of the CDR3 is TGTGCCAGCAGTTCACAGGGTCGCGAGACCCAGTACTTC. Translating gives CASSSQGRETQYF.

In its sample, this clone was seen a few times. Here the CDR3 DNA reads TGTGCCAGTAGTACTTGGACAGGGATTACAGATACGCAGTATTTT. Its protein is CASSTWTGITDTQYF. This sequence joins TRBV19 and TRBJ2-3, with 8 bases matching TRBD1. The germline V gene encodes CDR1 LNHDA and CDR2 SQIVND (reference sequence). The ends lost 4 bases at V and 3 bases at J; junction bases unmatched: 6. The CDR3 sequence is 15 residues long.

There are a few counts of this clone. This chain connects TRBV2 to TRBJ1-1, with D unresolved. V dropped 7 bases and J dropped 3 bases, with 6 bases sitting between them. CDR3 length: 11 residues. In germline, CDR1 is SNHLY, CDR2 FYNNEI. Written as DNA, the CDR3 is TGTGCCAGCAAGTACGACACTGAAGCTTTCTTT. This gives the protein CASKYDTEAFF.